These T cell receptor beta chains were read from a single sample in a study of siplizumab effects on memory and regulatory T cells. The data were produced by immunoSEQ multiplex PCR, yet TCRdb's version contains in-frame clones alone and is incomplete. The table includes about 50,000 clones, 93% detected once. The sequencing input was CD8+ T cells sorted from blood. The receptor set was obtained from a human donor in good health. CDR3s include the opening cysteine and the closing phenylalanine or tryptophan. D genes are given only for firm matches. Clone size is shown for a subset of rows, as once, few, many or a class of expanded clone.

v_gene	d_gene	j_gene	abundance	CDR3aa	CDR3nt
TRBV4-2	TRBD1	TRBJ1-4	NA	CASSQKGGQINEKLFF	TGTGCCAGCAGCCAAAAAGGGGGACAGATTAATGAAAAACTGTTTTTT
TRBV7-3	NA	TRBJ2-1	NA	CASSFRGPYNEQFF	TGTGCCAGCAGCTTTAGGGGACCATACAATGAGCAGTTCTTC
TRBV4-1	NA	TRBJ1-5	NA	CASSLSPLIDQPQHF	TGCGCCAGCAGCCTGAGCCCTCTTATTGATCAGCCCCAGCATTTT
TRBV27	TRBD1	TRBJ1-2	NA	CASSLSAGGIPNYGYTF	TGTGCCAGCAGTTTATCGGCAGGGGGGATCCCTAACTATGGCTACACCTTC
TRBV30	TRBD1	TRBJ2-7	once	CAWDRGPPYEQYF	TGTGCCTGGGACAGGGGCCCACCCTACGAGCAGTACTTC
TRBV28	NA	TRBJ1-4	NA	CASSYLVVGRMNEKLFF	TGTGCCAGCAGTTACCTGGTAGTTGGTAGGATGAATGAAAAACTGTTTTTT
TRBV7-9	NA	TRBJ2-7	NA	CASSLMVGQNYEQYF	TGTGCCAGCAGCTTAATGGTGGGGCAGAACTACGAGCAGTACTTC
TRBV7-8	TRBD2	TRBJ2-7	NA	CASSSLAAGSYEQYF	TGTGCCAGCAGCTCCCTAGCGGCCGGATCCTACGAGCAGTACTTC
TRBV2	TRBD1	TRBJ2-5	once	CASKWTGQRETQYF	TGTGCCAGCAAATGGACAGGGCAAAGAGAGACCCAGTACTTC
TRBV11-3	TRBD2	TRBJ2-3	NA	CASQAGGTDTQYF	TGTGCCAGCCAGGCGGGAGGGACGGATACGCAGTATTTT
TRBV4-1	TRBD1	TRBJ2-7	NA	CASSPRDRTYEQYF	TGCGCCAGCAGCCCACGGGACAGGACTTACGAGCAGTACTTC
TRBV2	NA	TRBJ1-2	NA	CASTSHYGYTF	TGTGCCAGCACCAGCCACTATGGCTACACCTTC
TRBV7-2	NA	TRBJ2-7	NA	CASSPGPANEQYF	TGTGCCAGCAGCCCGGGACCGGCTAACGAGCAGTACTTC
TRBV27	NA	TRBJ2-5	NA	CASSVSGAEETQYF	TGTGCCAGCAGTGTCTCAGGGGCCGAGGAGACCCAGTACTTC
TRBV15	TRBD1	TRBJ2-1	NA	CATSISDRGINNEQFF	TGTGCCACCAGCATAAGCGACAGGGGGATCAACAATGAGCAGTTCTTC
TRBV10-1	NA	TRBJ1-2	once	CASSETGNYGYTF	TGCGCCAGCAGTGAGACAGGGAACTATGGCTACACCTTC
TRBV5-4	NA	TRBJ1-1	NA	CASSLSPTEAFF	TGTGCCAGCAGCTTGTCCCCCACTGAAGCTTTCTTT
TRBV7-9	NA	TRBJ2-4	NA	CASSRLGDFGYIQYF	TGTGCCAGCAGCCGCCTGGGGGACTTCGGTTACATTCAGTACTTC
TRBV5-1	NA	TRBJ2-1	NA	CASAVRDSEQFF	TGCGCCAGCGCCGTGAGAGACAGTGAGCAGTTCTTC
TRBV7-9	TRBD1	TRBJ2-6	NA	CASSLVRTGGSGANVLTF	TGTGCCAGCAGCTTAGTTCGGACAGGGGGTTCTGGGGCCAACGTCCTGACTTTC
TRBV9	NA	TRBJ1-1	NA	CASSVRMNTEAFF	TGTGCCAGCAGCGTTCGTATGAACACTGAAGCTTTCTTT
TRBV5-1	TRBD2	TRBJ2-1	NA	CASSVAPGLADYNEQFF	TGCGCCAGCAGCGTAGCGCCGGGACTAGCGGATTATAATGAGCAGTTCTTC
TRBV29-1	TRBD1	TRBJ1-4	NA	CSVFFGQGATNEKLFF	TGCAGCGTTTTTTTTGGACAGGGTGCAACTAATGAAAAACTGTTTTTT
TRBV27	TRBD2	TRBJ2-7	NA	CASTELAGAYEQYF	TGTGCCAGCACAGAACTAGCGGGAGCATACGAGCAGTACTTC
TRBV11-2	NA	TRBJ2-7	once	CASSLGEQYF	TGTGCCAGCAGCTTGGGGGAGCAGTACTTC
TRBV10-1	TRBD1	TRBJ1-6	NA	CASGQVSRNSPLHF	TGCGCCAGCGGACAGGTCTCGCGGAATTCACCCCTCCACTTT
TRBV2	NA	TRBJ1-1	NA	CASNIPGGSPNTEAFF	TGTGCCAGCAACATTCCGGGAGGCAGCCCGAACACTGAAGCTTTCTTT
TRBV4-1	NA	TRBJ1-2	NA	CASSQDLGQPYGYTF	TGCGCCAGCAGCCAAGACCTCGGACAGCCCTATGGCTACACCTTC
TRBV9	NA	TRBJ1-3	NA	CASSVWPFDSSGNTIYF	TGTGCCAGCAGCGTTTGGCCCTTCGATTCCTCTGGAAACACCATATATTTT
TRBV11-3	TRBD2	TRBJ2-2	NA	CASSLGGGRSTGELFF	TGTGCCAGCAGCTTAGGGGGAGGGCGTTCCACCGGGGAGCTGTTTTTT
TRBV5-1	NA	TRBJ2-7	NA	CASSSTPSVVAFYEQYF	TGCGCCAGCAGCTCGACCCCTTCCGTCGTAGCGTTCTACGAGCAGTACTTC
TRBV28	NA	TRBJ1-5	few	CASRRRDITQPQHF	TGTGCCAGCAGGAGAAGGGACATTACTCAGCCCCAGCATTTT
TRBV18	NA	TRBJ2-7	NA	CASSRDSYSYEQYF	TGTGCCAGCTCACGTGACAGCTACTCCTACGAGCAGTACTTC
TRBV9	NA	TRBJ1-1	NA	CASSVGAGDIEAFF	TGTGCCAGCAGCGTAGGAGCAGGGGACATCGAAGCTTTCTTT
TRBV5-1	TRBD1	TRBJ2-7	NA	CASSFGTGGESSRPYEQYF	TGCGCCAGCAGCTTCGGGACAGGGGGCGAGTCTAGCAGACCCTACGAGCAGTACTTC
TRBV5-4	NA	TRBJ2-1	NA	CASSLNEQFF	TGTGCCAGCAGCTTGAATGAGCAGTTCTTC
TRBV7-9	NA	TRBJ1-5	NA	CASSFPGSNQPQHF	TGTGCCAGCAGCTTCCCAGGAAGCAATCAGCCCCAGCATTTT
TRBV11-2	NA	TRBJ1-2	NA	CASSLGPLAYGYTF	TGTGCCAGCAGCTTAGGCCCACTGGCGTATGGCTACACCTTC
TRBV27	NA	TRBJ2-1	NA	CASSFTSYNEQFF	TGTGCCAGCAGTTTTACGAGCTACAATGAGCAGTTCTTC
TRBV27	NA	TRBJ1-1	NA	CASRTRDTEAFF	TGTGCCAGCAGGACCCGGGACACTGAAGCTTTCTTT
TRBV7-3	NA	TRBJ2-3	few	CASSLTGASDTQYF	TGTGCCAGCAGCTTAACCGGGGCGTCAGATACGCAGTATTTT
TRBV7-2	TRBD2	TRBJ2-2	NA	CASSPLAGGSGELFF	TGTGCCAGCAGCCCACTAGCGGGAGGGAGCGGGGAGCTGTTTTTT
TRBV5-1	NA	TRBJ1-1	NA	CASSYGNTEAFF	TGCGCCAGCAGCTACGGGAACACTGAAGCTTTCTTT
TRBV19	TRBD1	TRBJ2-1	NA	CASKDRANEQFF	TGTGCCAGCAAGGACAGGGCGAATGAGCAGTTCTTC
TRBV5-1	NA	TRBJ2-7	NA	CASSHIPEGEFYEQYF	TGCGCCAGCAGCCACATCCCCGAGGGGGAGTTTTACGAGCAGTACTTC
TRBV28	NA	TRBJ2-3	NA	CASCGPTLMDTQYF	TGTGCCAGCTGCGGACCTACGCTTATGGATACGCAGTATTTT
TRBV28	NA	TRBJ2-1	NA	CASSETAPFNEQFF	TGTGCCAGCAGTGAGACTGCGCCCTTCAATGAGCAGTTCTTC
TRBV11-2	TRBD2	TRBJ2-7	NA	CASSPIAGTSSYEQYF	TGTGCCAGCAGTCCAATAGCGGGGACAAGCTCCTACGAGCAGTACTTC
TRBV11-2	TRBD1	TRBJ1-2	NA	CASSPAPDREFPTF	TGTGCCAGCAGCCCCGCCCCGGACAGGGAATTTCCCACCTTC
TRBV10-3	TRBD1	TRBJ1-5	NA	CAISEGTGDQPQHF	TGTGCCATCAGTGAAGGGACAGGGGATCAGCCCCAGCATTTT
TRBV19	NA	TRBJ1-1	NA	CASSWGFGAFF	TGTGCCAGTAGTTGGGGTTTTGGGGCTTTCTTT
TRBV6-1	NA	TRBJ1-2	NA	CASFGYGYTF	TGTGCCAGCTTCGGATATGGCTACACCTTC
TRBV7-9	NA	TRBJ2-2	few	CASRESNTGELFF	TGTGCCAGCAGAGAGTCGAACACCGGGGAGCTGTTTTTT
TRBV7-9	NA	TRBJ1-3	once	CASSVGGISGNTIYF	TGTGCCAGCAGCGTAGGTGGAATATCCGGAAACACCATATATTTT
TRBV28	NA	TRBJ1-3	NA	CASSEISGNTIYF	TGTGCCAGCAGCGAAATCTCTGGAAACACCATATATTTT
TRBV14	TRBD2	TRBJ2-3	NA	CASSQDSVGAAGEWSDTQYF	TGTGCCAGCAGCCAAGATAGCGTGGGGGCAGCGGGAGAATGGTCAGATACGCAGTATTTT
TRBV20-1	NA	TRBJ2-2	NA	CSAKTTGELFF	TGCAGTGCGAAGACGACCGGGGAGCTGTTTTTT
TRBV28	NA	TRBJ2-3	NA	CASSPPSYGTDTQYF	TGTGCCAGCAGCCCTCCTAGTTATGGCACAGATACGCAGTATTTT
TRBV29-1	TRBD1	TRBJ2-7	NA	CSIRQGSYEQYF	TGCAGCATCCGACAGGGTTCCTACGAGCAGTACTTC